This T cell receptor beta chain derives from a study of T cell responses to AZD1222 COVID-19 vaccine. This table comes from immunoSEQ multiplex PCR, and its TCRdb copy is limited to in-frame clones, with some not included. The sample comprises some 150,000 clones, 92% of which are singletons, and approximately 3.3% rests with the top ten. Points from the study as a whole: At 160-218 and 743-854, vaccine-associated CD4 TCRs were dominant, and they spanned spike. White British donors predominated, females outnumbered males, and clonal diversity was possibly underestimated.

A word on this clone: Its antigen is as yet unknown.

Analysis merged second doses at about 4 or about 12 weeks. Here the sequenced sample was peripheral blood, taken 28 days after the second AZD1222 dose. The TCR comes from an adult who received the AZD1222 COVID-19 vaccine.

CDR3 residues: CASRGLAASYEQYF. In nucleotides, the CDR3 is TGCGCCAGCAGGGGACTAGCGGCTTCCTACGAGCAGTACTTC. The V call is TRBV10-2, the J call TRBJ2-7, with 11 bases fitting TRBD2. Germline-derived CDR1 and CDR2 are WSHSY and SAAADI. The CDR3 covers 14 residues. With V trimmed by 6 bases and J by 1 base, 2 bases remained unmatched.